This TCR beta chain was sequenced during a study of T-cell memory formation after mild COVID-19. The CDR3 has 16 residues. V lost 6 bases and J lost 9, with 27 bases in between. Germline CDR1 SGHDT, CDR2 YYEEEE. TCRdb fed the 5' RACE reads into MiXCR, producing one record per CDR3 protein. The sample includes around 160,000 distinct CDR3 sequences, more than 9% of them seen just once. To note about this clonotype: Its cognate antigen is unknown.

Regarding the study as a whole: The SARS-CoV-2 specificity of second-wave clones reaching peak at day 37 remained unverified.

Material for sequencing was PBMCs or a T cell subset sorted from them (not recorded which). The receptor was isolated from a man between 18 and 35 years old who had mild COVID-19 (a few samples of this study predate the infection). Cell type and time point are not known. This sequence joins TRBV5-6 and TRBJ1-2, with unresolved D. This CDR3 is CASTPGPRPPPGSYTF. CDR3 nucleotides: TGTGCCAGCACCCCCGGCCCTCGTCCACCTCCGGGGAGCTACACCTTC.